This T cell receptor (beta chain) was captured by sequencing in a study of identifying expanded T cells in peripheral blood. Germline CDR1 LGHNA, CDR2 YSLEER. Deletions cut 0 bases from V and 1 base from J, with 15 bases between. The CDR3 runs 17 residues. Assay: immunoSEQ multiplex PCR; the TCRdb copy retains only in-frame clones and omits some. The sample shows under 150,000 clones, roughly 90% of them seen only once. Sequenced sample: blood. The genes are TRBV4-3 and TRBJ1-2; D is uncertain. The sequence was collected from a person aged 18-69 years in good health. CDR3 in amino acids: CASSQDPIGRLNYGYTF. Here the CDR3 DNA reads TGCGCCAGCAGCCAAGATCCGATCGGACGGCTTAACTATGGCTACACCTTC.